This TCR beta chain came from a study of blood T cells in healthy people across ages. General study findings and limits: The CMV status of each donor remained undetermined, and this could have confounded shifts in expanded clonotypes. A roughly linear age-dependent decrease characterized TCR beta diversity per million T cells.

A J-beta primer mix and a sample-barcoded 5' primer were used in a second PCR of about 7 to 12 cycles. TCRdb recomputed calls from the 5' RACE reads with MiXCR, one row per CDR3 protein. Altogether approximately 800,000 distinct CDR3 sequences are present, 62% being singletons, with the ten largest covering 25% to 35%. The CDR3 runs 13 residues. Per the germline V gene, CDR1 is SNHLY and CDR2 is FYNNEI. Between the trimmed V and J ends, which lost 5 bases and 8 bases, there was a span of 15 bases. Comment on this clonotype: What it binds is not known.

Sequences were obtained from blood. The sequence came from a man aged 25-40 years in good health. J is TRBJ1-2 and V is TRBV2; D is ambiguous. The CDR3 coding sequence is TGTGCCAGCAGTTCACCGGGCAGTGGGGGCTACACCTTC. It translates to CASSSPGSGGYTF.